The 24 T cell receptor beta chains below were found in one sample sequenced in a study of blood T cell repertoires in COVID-19. Libraries were prepared by immunoSEQ multiplex PCR; TCRdb keeps only in-frame clonotypes and omits some of them. The table lists 60,000 to 90,000 clones, 75% to 90% of them singletons. Sequences were obtained from peripheral blood. These receptors were obtained from a human donor in a cohort sampled during active COVID-19.

The chain carries TRBV6-6 and TRBJ2-2; D gene unclear. The V gene lost 9 bases and the J gene lost 3 bases, with 14 bases spanning the gap. This CDR3 is 14 amino acids long. The germline CDR1 and CDR2 sequences are MNHNY and SVGAGI (reference sequence). DNA for the CDR3: TGTGCCAGTACCGGGTCCTCCTACACCGGGGAGCTGTTTTTT. Its translation: CASTGSSYTGELFF.

J is TRBJ1-3 and V is TRBV11-3; no clear D. Germline CDR1 reads SGHNT; CDR2 reads YENEEA. This CDR3 contains 16 residues. The V and J ends lost 1 base and 0 bases respectively, with 10 bases between them. In nucleotides, the CDR3 is TGTGCCAGCAGCTTAGTTGGCGGAATCTCTGGAAACACCATATATTTT. Protein product: CASSLVGGISGNTIYF.

This clone was counted between two and nine times. The rearrangement links TRBV5-4 to TRBJ1-3; 11 bases are shared with TRBD1. This CDR3 is 15 amino acids long. The V and J ends lost 4 bases and 4 bases, in that order; junction bases with no gene match: 4. The germline gives CDR1 SGHNT, CDR2 YYREEE (reference sequence). CDR3 region: CASSADRGQGNTIYF. The CDR3 nucleotides are TGTGCCAGCAGCGCGGACAGGGGGCAGGGAAACACCATATATTTT.

The chain joins TRBV7-2 to TRBJ2-1; 8 bases match TRBD2. The germline V gene encodes CDR1 SGHTA and CDR2 FQGNSA. There are 16 residues in the CDR3. The ends lost 1 base at V and 10 bases at J; junction bases unmatched: 12. CDR3 coding DNA: TGTGCCAGCAGCTTAGGGGGAAGCGGGGGAGGTGCCGAGCAGTTCTTC. It is translated as CASSLGGSGGGAEQFF.

The chain uses TRBV10-3 and TRBJ2-1, with 9 nucleotides matching TRBD2. Per germline, CDR1 ENHRY and CDR2 SYGVKD. Trimming took 10 bases from V and 7 from J; bases not matched to a gene: 20. The CDR3 runs to 17 residues. CDR3 protein: CATENWASGILGNEQFF. The CDR3 DNA is TGTGCCACCGAAAATTGGGCTAGCGGGATTCTTGGTAATGAGCAGTTCTTC.

This clone has only one observation. The chain joins TRBV5-5 to TRBJ2-7; 9 bases match TRBD1. Per the germline V gene, CDR1 is SGHKS and CDR2 is YYEKEE (reference sequence). The CDR3 loop spans 15 amino acids. The V segment lost 1 base and the J segment 3 bases; nucleotides outside the gene matches: 5. The CDR3 reads CASSLLGQGVYEQYF. The CDR3 DNA follows: TGTGCCAGCAGCTTGTTGGGACAGGGAGTCTACGAGCAGTACTTC.

The chain couples TRBV6-5 to TRBJ1-2, with D perhaps TRBD1 (5 bases). The V gene's germline CDR1 is MNHEY and CDR2 SVGAGI. The length of the CDR3 is 14 residues. With 7 bases removed from V and 4 bases from J, the gap between germline ends came to 16 bases. CDR3 in DNA: TGTGCCAGCACAACCGCGGGGCCGATCTATGGCTACACCTTC. It yields the protein CASTTAGPIYGYTF.

The chain has TRBV10-3 and TRBJ1-2; D gene unclear. V was trimmed by 7 bases and J by 0 bases, leaving 9 bases between them. This CDR3 has 13 residues. Germline CDR1 and CDR2: ENHRY and SYGVKD. The CDR3 sequence is CAINGKANYGYTF. The CDR3 nucleotides read TGTGCCATCAATGGCAAAGCTAACTATGGCTACACCTTC.

The chain recombines TRBV28 with TRBJ1-1, with a possible D match to TRBD1 (5 bases). Trimming shortened V by 8 bases and J by 4 bases, and 14 bases separated the two germline ends. Germline V CDR1 and CDR2: MDHEN, SYDVKM. The CDR3 spans 13 residues. For the CDR3, the DNA is TGTGCCAGCCTTCCGGGGGGGGTCACTGAAGCTTTCTTT. It is translated as CASLPGGVTEAFF.

The V and J genes are TRBV27 and TRBJ1-1, with D maybe TRBD1 (5 bases). The CDR3 loop spans 14 amino acids. The V gene's germline CDR1 is MNHEY and CDR2 SMNVEV (reference sequence). Trimming took off 3 bases at V and 0 bases at J, with 8 bases between the two ends. The chain's CDR3 is CASSLAGMNTEAFF. CDR3 DNA sequence: TGTGCCAGCAGTTTGGCAGGGATGAACACTGAAGCTTTCTTT.

This clone appeared a few times. The rearrangement links TRBV20-1 to TRBJ2-3; TRBD2 aligns across 11 bases. Germline CDR1 reads DFQATT; CDR2 reads SNEGSKA (reference sequence). The length of the CDR3 is 16 residues. V lost 3 bases to trimming and J lost 1 base; unmatched junction nucleotides: 6. The CDR3 DNA sequence: TGCAGTGCTAGTCCTAGCGGGGGGTACCGCACAGATACGCAGTATTTT. Protein product: CSASPSGGYRTDTQYF.

This clone has a handful of counts. This rearrangement joins TRBV5-1 to TRBJ1-1; 9 nucleotides agree with TRBD1. CDR1 SGHRS and CDR2 YFSETQ come from the germline V gene. The CDR3 runs to 13 residues. The chain's CDR3 is CASRTGVNTEAFF. The CDR3 bases are TGCGCTTCGCGGACAGGGGTTAACACTGAAGCTTTCTTT.

The chain joins TRBV21-1 to TRBJ1-5; TRBD1, as called in the table, went unchecked against the DNA. TRBV21-1 is annotated as a pseudogene. This CDR3 comprises 14 residues. The CDR3 nucleotides read TGTGCCAGCAGCGATCGGACATGCCGACAGCCCCAGCATTTT. Translating gives CASSDRTCRQPQHF.

This chain connects TRBV11-1 to TRBJ1-1, with a possible D match to TRBD1 (5 bases). With 3 bases removed from V and 1 base from J, the gap between germline ends came to 9 bases. Germline lookup yields CDR1 SGHAT and CDR2 FQDESV (reference sequence). The CDR3 runs to 14 residues. CDR3 nucleotides: TGTGCCAGCAGCTTCCGCAGGGAGAACACTGAAGCTTTCTTT. This translates into CASSFRRENTEAFF.

This chain links TRBV25-1 with TRBJ1-4; TRBD1 matches 10 bases. The germline gives CDR1 MGHDK, CDR2 SYGVNS. The CDR3 covers 15 residues. The V gene end was trimmed by 1 base and the J gene end by 8 bases; junction bases not matched to a gene: 4. The CDR3 DNA follows: TGTGCCAGCAGTGAATTGGGGACAGGGGACGAAAAACTGTTTTTT. Amino acid sequence: CASSELGTGDEKLFF. The variable domain in full, with the rest retrieved from reference TRBV25-1 and TRBJ1-4, is EADIYQTPRYLVIGTGKKITLECSQTMGHDKMYWYQQDPGMELHLIHYSYGVNSTEKGDLSSESTVSRIRTEHFPLTLESARPSHTSQYLCASSELGTGDEKLFFGSGTQLSVL.

This chain joins TRBV6-5 and TRBJ2-7, with TRBD2 as a possible D gene (5 bases). Trimming shortened V by 6 bases and J by 6 bases, and 15 bases separated the two germline ends. CDR1 and CDR2 (germline): MNHEY, SVGAGI. This CDR3 has 13 residues. The CDR3 region has the DNA TGTGCCAGCAGCCCCGCGAGGGCCGTCGAGCAGTACTTC. The encoded protein is CASSPARAVEQYF.

The rearrangement uses TRBV9 and TRBJ2-3; TRBD2 matches 7 bases. The CDR3 covers 17 residues. The V segment lost 2 bases and the J segment 6 bases; nucleotides outside the gene matches: 15. Germline CDR1 is SGDLS and CDR2 is YYNGEE. CDR3 amino acids: CASSVNPQRGEGDTQYF. DNA of the CDR3: TGTGCCAGCAGCGTCAACCCCCAACGGGGGGAGGGGGATACGCAGTATTTT.

V usage is TRBV3-1 (or the pseudogene TRBV3-2) and J usage is TRBJ2-3; 8 bases are a match to TRBD2. V was clipped by 1 base and J by 13 bases; unmatched bases: 7. CDR1 and CDR2 from the germline V gene are LGHDT and YNNKEL (reference sequence). This CDR3 has 13 residues. CDR3 residues: CASSQVTGRAKYF. The CDR3 nucleotides read TGTGCCAGCAGCCAAGTAACCGGGAGGGCCAAGTATTTT.

The gene calls are TRBV5-1 and TRBJ2-3, with a tentative D call TRBD1 (5 bases). CDR3 length equals 15 residues. The V gene lost 0 bases and the J gene lost 0 bases, with 8 bases spanning the gap. Germline V gene lookup returns CDR1 SGHRS and CDR2 YFSETQ. The CDR3 here is CASSLGGESTDTQYF. CDR3 DNA sequence: TGCGCCAGCAGCTTGGGGGGCGAGAGCACAGATACGCAGTATTTT. The complete variable domain, with remaining parts taken from reference TRBV5-1 and TRBJ2-3, reads KAGVTQTPRYLIKTRGQQVTLSCSPISGHRSVSWYQQTPGQGLQFLFEYFSETQRNKGNFPGRFSGRQFSNSRSEMNVSTLELGDSALYLCASSLGGESTDTQYFGPGTRLTVL.

About this clone itself: Additional DNA sequences in this sample encode the identical CDR3. V is TRBV5-1 and J is TRBJ2-5; D not certain. The V gene lost 0 bases and the J gene lost 4 bases, with 4 bases spanning the gap. Per the germline V gene, CDR1 is SGHRS and CDR2 is YFSETQ. The CDR3 consists of 12 residues. This CDR3 is CASSLAGETQYF. Written as DNA, the CDR3 is TGCGCCAGCAGCTTGGCCGGAGAGACCCAGTACTTC.

The chain joins TRBV19 to TRBJ1-3; TRBD1 matches at 8 bases. From germline, CDR1 is LNHDA and CDR2 SQIVND (reference sequence). Losses at the gene ends were 7 bases for V and 2 bases for J; bases not matched to a gene: 4. CDR3 length equals 14 residues. The CDR3 DNA is TGTGCCAGTATACAGGGGGGTGCTGGAAACACCATATATTTT. Protein sequence: CASIQGGAGNTIYF.

J is TRBJ2-2 and V is TRBV7-6; 9 nucleotides agree with TRBD1. With V trimmed by 0 bases and J by 1 base, 3 bases remained unmatched. CDR1 and CDR2 from the germline V gene are SGHVS and FNYEAQ. The CDR3 sequence is 17 residues long. CDR3 residues: CASSLAPGQGNTGELFF. The CDR3, as DNA: TGTGCCAGCAGCTTAGCGCCGGGACAGGGGAACACCGGGGAGCTGTTTTTT.

The genes are TRBV6-5 and TRBJ1-1; TRBD1 aligns across 7 bases. The germline V gene encodes CDR1 MNHEY and CDR2 SVGAGI. V trimming: 6 bases; J trimming: 1 base; junction bases outside the gene matches: 8. This CDR3 is 15 amino acids long. CDR3 loop: CASSPNRGGNTEAFF. The CDR3 DNA is TGTGCCAGCAGCCCCAACAGGGGCGGGAACACTGAAGCTTTCTTT.

The chain uses TRBV4-3 and TRBJ2-2; D remains ambiguous. The CDR3 consists of 14 residues. Per germline, CDR1 LGHNA and CDR2 YSLEER. V lost 0 bases and J lost 9, with 11 bases in between. The CDR3 sequence is CASSQEPSSWELFF. In DNA form, the CDR3 reads TGCGCCAGCAGCCAAGAGCCATCGAGCTGGGAGCTGTTTTTT.